Below, 8 T cell receptor beta chains from the same sample are listed, as sequenced in a study of CD8 T cells in Susac syndrome. Random hexamers were used to reverse transcribe an amount of about 0.5 to 1 ug RNA. TCRdb re-analysed the immunoSEQ multiplex PCR reads in MiXCR, keeping a single row per CDR3 protein. Of around 150,000 distinct CDR3 sequences listed, 85% to 95% are singletons. The sequenced sample consisted of CD4+ T cells from PBMCs. These receptors all come from a human donor in good health.

The gene calls are TRBV3-1 and TRBJ2-1; D not certain. Trimming left V 0 bases short and J 13 bases short, with 13 bases between. CDR1 and CDR2 from the germline V gene are LGHDT and YNNKEL (reference sequence). The CDR3 sequence is 13 residues long. CDR3 coding DNA: TGTGCCAGCAGCCAAGATCCGTTAATGGGACAGTTCTTC. Translation: CASSQDPLMGQFF.

The chain carries TRBV20-1 and TRBJ2-7, with D possibly TRBD2 on 6 matching bases. Germline CDR1 is DFQATT and CDR2 is SNEGSKA (reference sequence). The CDR3 covers 13 residues. Trimming left V 3 bases short and J 0 bases short, with 9 bases between. The CDR3 loop reads CSASGGSSYEQYF. In nucleotides, the CDR3 is TGCAGTGCTAGCGGGGGAAGCTCCTACGAGCAGTACTTC.

The count of this clonotype is one. CDR3 DNA sequence: TGTGCCAGCAGCTTAGTCCCTAATGGGGGGGGCTACACCTTC. Translation gives CASSLVPNGGGYTF. The V and J genes are TRBV11-2 and TRBJ1-2; D possibly corresponds to TRBD1 (5 bases). V dropped 1 base and J dropped 8 bases, with 14 bases sitting between them. The germline V gene has CDR1 SGHAT and CDR2 FQNNGV. The CDR3 sequence is 14 residues long.

The chain carries TRBV7-2 and TRBJ2-7, with TRBD2 as a possible D gene (5 bases). Per the germline V gene, CDR1 is SGHTA and CDR2 is FQGNSA. V dropped 6 bases and J dropped 0 bases, with 12 bases sitting between them. The CDR3 runs 14 residues. The CDR3 spells CASSSDWGSYEQYF. The CDR3 DNA follows: TGTGCCAGCAGTTCGGACTGGGGCTCCTACGAGCAGTACTTC.

The genes are TRBV7-2 and TRBJ1-2; D remains unclear. The V gene lost 2 bases and the J gene lost 6 bases, with 16 bases spanning the gap. This CDR3 spans 15 amino acids. Germline V lookup: CDR1 SGHTA, CDR2 FQGNSA. CDR3 sequence (DNA): TGTGCCAGCAGCTTAAGACGGGGTGGTATGAATGGCTACACCTTC. Protein: CASSLRRGGMNGYTF.

The chain recombines TRBV7-3 with TRBJ2-6; the match to TRBD2 covers 7 bases. The CDR3 consists of 16 residues. Germline values: CDR1 SGHTA, CDR2 FQGTGA. The V and J ends lost 5 bases and 2 bases, in that order; junction bases with no gene match: 6. For the CDR3, the DNA is TGTGCCAGCAGCCCCCCGGGGGGAGCTGGGGCCAACGTCCTGACTTTC. Encoded protein: CASSPPGGAGANVLTF.

The chain recombines TRBV20-1 with TRBJ1-6, with D perhaps matching TRBD1 (6 bases). There are 15 residues in the CDR3. Trimming pared 3 bases from V and 8 bases from J, leaving 17 bases between. Germline CDR1 and CDR2: DFQATT and SNEGSKA (reference sequence). CDR3 sequence reads: CSARGAGAEDSPLHF. The CDR3 region has the DNA TGCAGTGCTAGGGGGGCAGGGGCAGAAGATTCACCCCTCCACTTT.

The genes are TRBV24-1 and TRBJ2-5, with D tentatively TRBD2 (6 bases). Between the trimmed V and J ends, which lost 7 bases and 1 base, there was a span of 9 bases. CDR3 length: 13 amino acids. Per the germline V gene, CDR1 is KGHDR and CDR2 is SFDVKD. The CDR3 DNA is TGTGCCACCAGGCGGGGTATCCAAGAGACCCAGTACTTC. It codes for CATRRGIQETQYF.